This T cell receptor (beta chain) was captured in a study of identical twins' blood T cells. Study results and caveats: Environmental influences on twin similarity could not be excluded. Twins shared more top CDR3 clonotypes than unrelated donors did.

Each TCR cDNA library carried sample-specific barcodes on both ends. TCRdb re-analysed the 5' RACE reads in MiXCR, keeping a single row per CDR3 protein. The table has 350,000 to 400,000 distinct CDR3 sequences, under 30% seen once; the top ten hold 5.5% to 7%. The germline V gene encodes CDR1 LNHDA and CDR2 SQIVND (reference sequence). The CDR3 runs 14 residues. V was clipped by 5 bases and J by 5 bases, with 15 bases between them. This clonotype showed up just a few times. Antigen specificity is unknown. Three pairs of healthy female monozygous twins were the donors. Sequenced input: PBMCs. This chain links TRBV19 with TRBJ2-5; D may be TRBD1 (6 bases). The receptor was derived from a woman aged 18-49 years in good health. CDR3 DNA sequence: TGTGCCAGTAGTCAACGCCAGGGGATGGAGACCCAGTACTTC. Amino acids: CASSQRQGMETQYF.